Following are 18 T cell receptor beta chains from one sample sequenced in a study of blood T cell repertoires in COVID-19. Using immunoSEQ multiplex PCR, the repertoire was profiled, and TCRdb retains in-frame clones only, with some absent. The sample holds about 120,000 clones; around 78% are singletons and the top ten take under 3%. Material for sequencing was peripheral blood. The source is a man aged 65 to 79 with acute or convalescent COVID-19.

In the case of this clone: Other DNA sequences in the same sample also yield this CDR3. The chain recombines TRBV7-3 with TRBJ1-1; 7 positions match TRBD1. The V gene end was trimmed by 5 bases and the J gene end by 1 base; junction bases not matched to a gene: 4. The length of the CDR3 is 14 residues. Germline V lookup: CDR1 SGHTA, CDR2 FQGTGA. The CDR3 coding sequence is TGTGCCAGCAGCCCGGGACAGACGAACACTGAAGCTTTCTTT. It is translated as CASSPGQTNTEAFF. The complete variable domain, with remaining parts taken from reference TRBV7-3 and TRBJ1-1, reads GAGVSQTPSNKVTEKGKYVELRCDPISGHTALYWYRQSLGQGPEFLIYFQGTGAADDSGLPNDRFFAVRPEGSVSTLKIQRTERGDSAVYLCASSPGQTNTEAFFGQGTRLTVV.

The V gene is TRBV18, the J gene TRBJ1-5; 8 nucleotides match TRBD1. The junction had 5 bases not matched to a gene; V was cut back by 3 bases and J by 4 bases. There are 15 residues in the CDR3. CDR1 KGHSH and CDR2 LQKENI come from the germline V gene. CDR3 sequence: CASSPGQGRNQPQHF. The CDR3 DNA sequence: TGTGCCAGCTCACCTGGACAGGGCCGTAATCAGCCCCAGCATTTT.

The chain uses TRBV7-2 and TRBJ1-2, with TRBD1 matching over 9 bases. In germline, CDR1 is SGHTA, CDR2 FQGNSA. With V trimmed by 1 base and J by 8 bases, 2 bases remained unmatched. This CDR3 is built from 13 residues. The CDR3 protein is CASSLGQGEGYTF. The CDR3 bases are TGTGCCAGCAGCTTAGGACAGGGGGAGGGCTACACCTTC.

The chain combines TRBV19 with TRBJ1-3, with a possible D match to TRBD1 (5 bases). Trimming removed 4 bases from V and 0 bases from J, with 16 bases in between. The CDR3 totals 17 residues. CDR1 and CDR2 (germline): LNHDA, SQIVND (reference sequence). The CDR3, as DNA: TGTGCCAGTAGTACGTTTTCACAGGCTACCTCTGGAAACACCATATATTTT. Encoded protein: CASSTFSQATSGNTIYF. Full variable domain (outside the CDR3, taken from reference TRBV19 and TRBJ1-3): DGGITQSPKYLFRKEGQNVTLSCEQNLNHDAMYWYRQDPGQGLRLIYYSQIVNDFQKGDIAEGYSVSREKKESFPLTVTSAQKNPTAFYLCASSTFSQATSGNTIYFGEGSWLTVV.

In the case of this clone: Other DNA sequences within the sample encode an identical CDR3. This chain joins TRBV6-1 and TRBJ1-1; 8 positions match TRBD1. The junction had 1 base not matched to a gene; V was cut back by 1 base and J by 3 bases. Germline V CDR1 and CDR2: MNHNS, SASEGT. This CDR3 is built from 14 residues. The CDR3 loop reads CASSEDRGDTEAFF. CDR3 DNA: TGTGCCAGCAGTGAAGACAGGGGGGACACTGAAGCTTTCTTT.

The chain has TRBV3-1 (or the pseudogene TRBV3-2) and TRBJ1-5; 7 bases are shared with TRBD1. Unmatched junction bases numbered 6, after V lost 4 bases and J lost 9 bases. CDR3 size: 13 residues. CDR1 is LGHDT and CDR2 is YNNKEL in the germline V gene (reference sequence). The CDR3 protein is CASSPNRGGPQHF. The CDR3, as DNA: TGTGCCAGCAGCCCAAACAGGGGTGGGCCCCAGCATTTT.

This chain connects TRBV9 to TRBJ1-4, with a possible D match to TRBD1 (6 bases). CDR1 is SGDLS, CDR2 YYNGEE, per germline. V gave up 3 bases and J gave up 6 bases, with 12 bases separating them. The CDR3 covers 14 residues. The CDR3 DNA sequence: TGTGCCAGCAGCGGAGGGGGAGGGGATGAAAAACTGTTTTTT. Its protein is CASSGGGGDEKLFF.

The rearrangement uses TRBV7-3 and TRBJ2-7; D not resolved. The length of the CDR3 is 13 residues. V shed 2 bases and J shed 0 bases, with 5 bases lying between them. Germline CDR1 is SGHTA and CDR2 is FQGTGA. The CDR3 DNA sequence: TGTGCCAGCAGCTTATACAGCTCCTACGAGCAGTACTTC. Translated, it gives CASSLYSSYEQYF.

The V gene is TRBV19, the J gene TRBJ2-2; 12 positions agree with TRBD1. The CDR3 totals 17 residues. V shed 5 bases and J 8 bases; nucleotides not matched to a gene: 12. Looked up from germline, CDR1 is LNHDA and CDR2 is SQIVND (reference sequence). CDR3 loop: CASSSRGQGASSGELFF. CDR3 nucleotides: TGTGCCAGTAGTTCCCGGGGACAGGGGGCGAGTTCGGGGGAGCTGTTTTTT.

The CDR3 loop reads CATSETGGRPEAFF. CDR3 coding DNA: TGTGCCACCAGTGAGACAGGGGGTCGGCCTGAAGCTTTCTTT. This rearrangement joins TRBV24-1 to TRBJ1-1; the match to TRBD1 covers 9 bases. This CDR3 has 14 residues. V gave up 4 bases and J gave up 6 bases; unmatched junction bases: 5. Germline V gene data show CDR1 as KGHDR and CDR2 as SFDVKD.

CDR3 sequence reads: CASSRQRGRGEVDTQYF. The CDR3 DNA follows: TGTGCCAGCAGTCGACAAAGAGGGCGGGGAGAGGTAGATACGCAGTATTTT. The chain couples TRBV6-6 to TRBJ2-3; D possibly corresponds to TRBD2 (6 bases). The V and J ends lost 5 bases and 5 bases respectively, with 23 bases between them. The CDR3 runs 17 residues. Germline loops: CDR1 MNHNY, CDR2 SVGAGI (reference sequence).

The V gene is TRBV11-3, the J gene TRBJ1-3; D ambiguous. Trimming removed 1 base from V and 0 bases from J, with 4 bases in between. Germline V gene sequence: CDR1 SGHNT, CDR2 YENEEA. CDR3 length: 14 amino acids. Written as DNA, the CDR3 is TGTGCCAGCAGCTTAGGCGGCTCTGGAAACACCATATATTTT. Residues: CASSLGGSGNTIYF.

This clone has only one observation. The J gene is TRBJ1-1, the V gene TRBV19; perhaps TRBD1 as D (5 bases). This CDR3 spans 14 amino acids. CDR1 and CDR2 from the germline V gene are LNHDA and SQIVND (reference sequence). The V end was cut by 3 bases, the J end by 4 bases, with 12 bases between. The CDR3 sequence: CASSIARDFTEAFF. The DNA of the CDR3 is TGTGCCAGTAGTATCGCCAGGGACTTCACTGAAGCTTTCTTT.

The rearrangement joins TRBV29-1 to TRBJ1-1; 9 nucleotides align to TRBD1. Germline trimming cut 2 bases from V and 1 base from J; bases unmatched to any gene: 2. This CDR3 has 14 residues. Germline CDR1 is SQVTM and CDR2 is ANQGSEA. The CDR3 coding sequence is TGCAGCGTTGAAAAGGGACAGGGGAACACTGAAGCTTTCTTT. Translating it yields CSVEKGQGNTEAFF.

The genes are TRBV10-3 and TRBJ1-2, with D hard to call. Germline V gene lookup returns CDR1 ENHRY and CDR2 SYGVKD. The CDR3 loop spans 15 amino acids. V was trimmed by 5 bases and J by 8 bases, leaving 21 bases between them. CDR3 loop: CAISNWRVERDGYTF. CDR3 in DNA: TGTGCCATCAGTAACTGGAGGGTGGAACGAGACGGCTACACCTTC.

The V call is TRBV12-3 or TRBV12-4, the J call TRBJ1-1; D uncertain. The CDR3 consists of 13 residues. The V and J ends lost 3 bases and 4 bases respectively, with 9 bases between them. The CDR3 protein is CASSLEGITEAFF. CDR3 in DNA: TGTGCCAGCAGTTTGGAGGGTATCACTGAAGCTTTCTTT.

The chain links TRBV4-2 to TRBJ2-2, with TRBD2 matching over 7 bases. The CDR3 sequence is 19 residues long. Germline CDR1 LGHNA, CDR2 YNFKEQ. The trim removed 0 bases at V and 0 bases at J, leaving 10 bases unmatched. CDR3 sequence: CASSQDQRGGDANTGELFF. In DNA form, the CDR3 reads TGTGCCAGCAGCCAAGATCAGCGCGGGGGAGACGCGAACACCGGGGAGCTGTTTTTT.

The genes are TRBV18 and TRBJ1-5; TRBD1 agrees at 7 bases. Germline CDR1 is KGHSH and CDR2 is LQKENI. V lost 3 bases to trimming and J lost 7 bases; unmatched junction nucleotides: 6. The CDR3 sequence is 14 residues long. The CDR3 region is CASSPQGVQQPQHF. As DNA, the CDR3 is TGTGCCAGCTCACCCCAGGGGGTTCAACAGCCCCAGCATTTT.